Following are 23 T cell receptor beta chains from one sample sequenced in a study of blood T cell repertoires in COVID-19. Sequencing was performed with immunoSEQ multiplex PCR; in TCRdb, only in-frame clones are kept and a portion is missing. The data contain about 160,000 clones, approximately 80% of them seen just once; the ten biggest clones take up around 7%. The sequencing input was peripheral blood. The receptors come from a woman aged 40 to 50 with COVID-19, enrolled during active disease.

The chain is built from TRBV12-3 or TRBV12-4 and TRBJ1-3; weak D call: TRBD1 (5 bases). This CDR3 spans 13 amino acids. Deletions cut 5 bases from V and 5 bases from J, with 10 bases between. The CDR3 region has the DNA TGTGCCAGCAGTCCGGGACTTCGAAACACCATATATTTT. Its protein is CASSPGLRNTIYF.

This chain uses TRBV7-3 with TRBJ2-2; TRBD2 matches at 10 bases. The CDR3 runs to 16 residues. J lost 7 bases, V lost 1 base, and 6 bases had no gene match. The germline V gene encodes CDR1 SGHTA and CDR2 FQGTGA. The CDR3 region is CASSLRLAGVFGELFF. CDR3 DNA: TGTGCCAGCAGCTTAAGGCTAGCGGGAGTGTTCGGGGAGCTGTTTTTT.

The V call is TRBV4-2, the J call TRBJ2-3; 7 bases are shared with TRBD2. The CDR3 covers 14 residues. The germline V gene encodes CDR1 LGHNA and CDR2 YNFKEQ. V was clipped by 4 bases and J by 3 bases; unmatched bases: 4. The CDR3 protein is CASSLGLVTDTQYF. The DNA for the CDR3 is TGTGCCAGCAGCCTTGGACTAGTGACAGATACGCAGTATTTT.

V and J are TRBV5-1 and TRBJ1-1, with 7 bases lining up with TRBD1. Germline lookup yields CDR1 SGHRS and CDR2 YFSETQ. This CDR3 is 13 amino acids long. V dropped 7 bases and J dropped 10; count of bases not matched to a gene: 13. The CDR3, as DNA: TGCGCCAGCCGAGGGGCCAGGGGGACGGGAGCTTTCTTT. Protein sequence: CASRGARGTGAFF. The complete variable domain, with remaining parts taken from reference TRBV5-1 and TRBJ1-1, reads KAGVTQTPRYLIKTRGQQVTLSCSPISGHRSVSWYQQTPGQGLQFLFEYFSETQRNKGNFPGRFSGRQFSNSRSEMNVSTLELGDSALYLCASRGARGTGAFFGQGTRLTVV.

This clone was counted only a few times. The rearrangement joins TRBV29-1 to TRBJ1-2; D may be TRBD1 (5 bases). Germline assignment: CDR1 SQVTM and CDR2 ANQGSEA. CDR3 length: 13 residues. Trimming left V 5 bases short and J 4 bases short, with 14 bases between. Written as DNA, the CDR3 is TGCAGCGTTCAATCGGGACTGACCTATGGCTACACCTTC. This translates into CSVQSGLTYGYTF.

This clone has a single count. The V gene is TRBV3-1 (or the pseudogene TRBV3-2), the J gene TRBJ2-5; D might be TRBD1 (7 bases). The CDR3 contains 16 residues. Trimming removed 0 bases from V and 4 bases from J, with 15 bases in between. Germline V CDR1 and CDR2: LGHDT, YNNKEL (reference sequence). CDR3 residues: CASSQELIQGGETQYF. As DNA, the CDR3 is TGTGCCAGCAGCCAAGAGCTTATCCAGGGGGGAGAGACCCAGTACTTC.

The chain employs TRBV7-8 and TRBJ1-1, with D unresolved. CDR3 length: 13 amino acids. The V end was cut by 4 bases, the J end by 5 bases, with 11 bases between. Per germline, CDR1 SGHVS and CDR2 FQNEAQ. CDR3 in amino acids: CASSSGPGTEAFF. The CDR3 coding sequence is TGTGCCAGCAGCTCTGGACCGGGGACTGAAGCTTTCTTT.

This chain connects TRBV5-1 to TRBJ2-7; a possible D gene is TRBD2 (5 bases). CDR1 and CDR2 from the germline V gene are SGHRS and YFSETQ. The CDR3 covers 14 residues. The V end lost 8 bases, the J end lost 4 bases, and 19 bases lay between the germline ends. The DNA of the CDR3 is TGCGCCAGTTCACGAACTGGCGGGCAGTACGAGCAGTACTTC. It translates to CASSRTGGQYEQYF.

This clone showed up just a few times. V usage is TRBV20-1 and J usage is TRBJ2-5, with D uncertain. Trimming took 7 bases from V and 2 from J, leaving 8 bases between them. CDR1 DFQATT and CDR2 SNEGSKA come from the germline V gene (reference sequence). This CDR3 is built from 11 residues. The CDR3 region has the DNA TGCAGTGGACTCCTGCAAGAGACCCAGTACTTC. As protein: CSGLLQETQYF.

A word on this clone: Germline is not matched at one junction end, which may reflect a read error. The chain employs TRBV19 and TRBJ2-7, with TRBD2 as a possible D gene (5 bases). Germline values: CDR1 LNHDA, CDR2 SQIVND (reference sequence). The CDR3 runs 14 residues. CDR3 coding DNA: TGTGCCAGTAGTCTAGAACTAGGGCCCTACGAGCAGTACTTC. Translating gives CASSLELGPYEQYF. Together with reference TRBV19 and TRBJ2-7, the CDR3 gives the full variable domain: DGGITQSPKYLFRKEGQNVTLSCEQNLNHDAMYWYRQDPGQGLRLIYYSQIVNDFQKGDIAEGYSVSREKKESFPLTVTSAQKNPTAFYLCASSLELGPYEQYFGPGTRLTVT.

The chain joins TRBV4-2 to TRBJ2-1; D possibly corresponds to TRBD2 (5 bases). The CDR3 contains 16 residues. Germline values: CDR1 LGHNA, CDR2 YNFKEQ. V dropped 0 bases and J dropped 0 bases, with 9 bases sitting between them. The CDR3 reads CASSQENGNSYNEQFF. The CDR3 DNA sequence: TGTGCCAGCAGCCAAGAAAACGGGAACTCCTACAATGAGCAGTTCTTC.

This chain links TRBV10-2 with TRBJ2-7; a weak D match, TRBD2 (5 bases). Between the trimmed V and J ends, which lost 7 bases and 2 bases, there was a span of 9 bases. Germline-derived CDR1 and CDR2 are WSHSY and SAAADI. This CDR3 comprises 12 residues. CDR3 sequence: CASTEGPYEQYF. The CDR3 DNA is TGCGCCAGCACCGAGGGTCCCTACGAGCAGTACTTC.

This clone turned up a few times. The chain carries TRBV4-1 and TRBJ2-2; 8 bases agree with TRBD1. There are 17 residues in the CDR3. Trimming removed 2 bases from V and 0 bases from J; junction bases left unmatched: 5. The V gene's germline CDR1 is MGHRA and CDR2 YSYEKL. For the CDR3, the DNA is TGCGCCAGCAGCCAAATAACAGGGGGAACGAACACCGGGGAGCTGTTTTTT. Translated: CASSQITGGTNTGELFF.

J is TRBJ2-7 and V is TRBV5-1; 7 nucleotides align to TRBD1. The CDR3 is 17 residues long. The V and J ends lost 4 bases and 2 bases, in that order; junction bases with no gene match: 15. The germline V gene has CDR1 SGHRS and CDR2 YFSETQ. CDR3 in amino acids: CASSTTARQGSAYEQYF. The CDR3 DNA reads as TGCGCCAGCAGCACCACCGCTAGACAGGGAAGCGCCTACGAGCAGTACTTC.

The V call is TRBV6-6, the J call TRBJ1-6, with 9 bases aligning to TRBD1. V lost 5 bases, J lost 7 bases, and 3 bases stayed unmatched. This CDR3 spans 14 amino acids. Germline loops: CDR1 MNHNY, CDR2 SVGAGI (reference sequence). CDR3 DNA sequence: TGTGCCAGCAGTCGGGACAGGGCAAATTCACCCCTCCACTTT. This encodes CASSRDRANSPLHF.

This chain joins TRBV20-1 and TRBJ2-7; 7 positions agree with TRBD2. Unmatched junction bases numbered 13, after V lost 3 bases and J lost 5 bases. Germline assignment: CDR1 DFQATT and CDR2 SNEGSKA (reference sequence). This CDR3 is built from 15 residues. CDR3 DNA sequence: TGCAGTGCTAGTTCGACTCGCGGGAGATTAAACGAGCAGTACTTC. It yields the protein CSASSTRGRLNEQYF.

This chain joins TRBV7-2 and TRBJ1-2; tentative D call: TRBD1 (5 bases). V lost 1 base to trimming and J lost 5 bases, with 8 bases between them. The CDR3 contains 13 residues. The germline CDR1 and CDR2 sequences are SGHTA and FQGNSA. The CDR3 DNA reads as TGTGCCAGCAGCTTAGTACCAGGGTATGGCTACACCTTC. This translates into CASSLVPGYGYTF. The variable domain in full, with the rest retrieved from reference TRBV7-2 and TRBJ1-2, is GAGVSQSPSNKVTEKGKDVELRCDPISGHTALYWYRQSLGQGLEFLIYFQGNSAPDKSGLPSDRFSAERTGGSVSTLTIQRTQQEDSAVYLCASSLVPGYGYTFGSGTRLTVV.

Here the CDR3 reads CASSKGPGTGSNQPQHF. CDR3 bases: TGTGCCAGCAGTAAAGGTCCCGGGACAGGGAGCAATCAGCCCCAGCATTTT. The chain recombines TRBV6-1 with TRBJ1-5, with 9 bases lining up with TRBD1. The germline gives CDR1 MNHNS, CDR2 SASEGT. The CDR3 has 17 residues. V shed 5 bases, J shed 1 base, and the junction held 9 bases outside the gene matches.

This sequence joins TRBV29-1 and TRBJ2-7; D not certain. CDR3 length: 11 amino acids. Germline assignment: CDR1 SQVTM and CDR2 ANQGSEA. V dropped 4 bases and J dropped 7 bases, with 11 bases sitting between them. The CDR3 bases are TGCAGCGTTGCCTCCCCCCAGGAGCAGTACTTC. This translates into CSVASPQEQYF.

The V call is TRBV19, the J call TRBJ2-5, with 8 bases that match TRBD2. Unmatched junction bases numbered 7, after V lost 5 bases and J lost 2 bases. The CDR3 covers 15 residues. The germline V gene encodes CDR1 LNHDA and CDR2 SQIVND (reference sequence). CDR3 loop: CASSRGGGPQETQYF. In DNA form, the CDR3 reads TGTGCCAGTAGTCGGGGGGGAGGGCCGCAAGAGACCCAGTACTTC.

The chain uses TRBV7-8 and TRBJ2-7; the D gene is possibly TRBD2 (5 bases). The CDR3 spans 16 residues. V lost 6 bases, J lost 2 bases, and 20 bases lay in between. From germline, CDR1 is SGHVS and CDR2 FQNEAQ. The CDR3 reads CASREQGGAFTYEQYV. DNA of the CDR3: TGTGCCAGCAGGGAACAAGGAGGAGCGTTCACCTACGAGCAGTACGTC.

Only a few counts were recorded for this clone. DNA of the CDR3: TGCGCCAGCAGCCCGGGACAGCCTAATGAAAAACTGTTTTTT. This translates into CASSPGQPNEKLFF. V gene TRBV4-1 combines with J gene TRBJ1-4, with 7 nucleotides matching TRBD1. CDR3 length equals 14 residues. From germline, CDR1 is MGHRA and CDR2 YSYEKL. J was trimmed by 3 bases and V by 4 bases; bases with no gene match: 2.

The chain employs TRBV29-1 and TRBJ2-1, with 9 bases fitting TRBD2. V dropped 1 base and J dropped 7; count of bases not matched to a gene: 11. Germline loops: CDR1 SQVTM, CDR2 ANQGSEA. The CDR3 has 16 residues. The CDR3 region is CSVEGGGSGRLNEQFF. Written as DNA, the CDR3 is TGCAGCGTTGAAGGGGGTGGAAGCGGGAGGTTAAATGAGCAGTTCTTC.